Listed here are 30 T cell receptor beta chains from one sample, sequenced in a study of Graves' ophthalmopathy and Graves' hyperthyroidism. CDR3 regions of TCR beta were amplified from RNA transcripts. RT-PCR was first run with HTBI primers, then multiplex PCR in a second round. TCRdb analysed the multiplex PCR reads with MiXCR anew, one entry per CDR3 protein. The data contain roughly 610,000 distinct CDR3 sequences, 22% of them singletons. The sample taken for sequencing was peripheral blood. These receptors were taken from a woman in her late teens or twenties with stable Graves' hyperthyroidism. Some clones in this sample may be carry-over from other donors' samples.

This clonotype has more than one count but fewer than ten. The CDR3 nucleotides read TGCAGTGCTGCCCCCCGGGACTTCCACACCGGGGAGCTGTTTTTT. Translation gives CSAAPRDFHTGELFF. The J gene is TRBJ2-2, the V gene TRBV20-1; a weak D match, TRBD2 (6 bases). Germline lookup yields CDR1 DFQATT and CDR2 SNEGSKA (reference sequence). Deletions cut 5 bases from V and 3 bases from J, with 16 bases between. The CDR3 contains 15 residues.

Details on this clonotype: Germline and junction disagree at one end, which may indicate a read error. The chain carries TRBV6-5 and TRBJ1-3; D gene uncertain. The length of the CDR3 is 12 residues. Per germline, CDR1 MNHEY and CDR2 SVGAGI. CDR3 in DNA: TGTGCCAGCAGTTACTCGGGCAGCCTAGGGCATTTT. Protein product: CASSYSGSLGHF.

There are many counts of this clonotype. The chain joins TRBV4-1 to TRBJ2-1; perhaps TRBD2 as D (6 bases). Germline V gene lookup returns CDR1 MGHRA and CDR2 YSYEKL. The CDR3 totals 14 residues. V was shortened by 8 bases and J by 5 bases, with 16 bases between the two germline ends. The CDR3 DNA reads TGCGCCAGCGGTCGAGCCAGCGGGCACAATGAGCAGTTCTTC. Its translation: CASGRASGHNEQFF.

The chain employs TRBV15 and TRBJ1-5; D is ambiguous. V was trimmed by 0 bases and J by 6 bases, leaving 9 bases between them. The CDR3 sequence is 14 residues long. Germline loops: CDR1 LNHNV, CDR2 YYDKDF (reference sequence). Here the CDR3 DNA reads TGTGCCACCAGCAGAGATGGGCGGACTCAGCCCCAGCATTTT. Translating gives CATSRDGRTQPQHF.

Many counts were recorded for this clonotype. Here the CDR3 reads CASSLDTSIYGYTF. CDR3 DNA: TGTGCCAGCAGTTTAGACACCAGTATCTATGGCTACACCTTC. The chain has TRBV12-3 or TRBV12-4 and TRBJ1-2; no definite D call. This CDR3 is built from 14 residues. With 1 base removed from V and 4 bases from J, the gap between germline ends came to 10 bases.

This clonotype has at least ten counts. V is TRBV7-3 and J is TRBJ2-2; no reliable D call. This CDR3 contains 16 residues. Trimming stripped 2 bases from V and 0 bases from J, with 10 bases between. The germline CDR1 and CDR2 sequences are SGHTA and FQGTGA. CDR3: CASSLQAAANTGELFF. The CDR3, as DNA: TGTGCCAGCAGCTTACAGGCGGCGGCGAACACCGGGGAGCTGTTTTTT.

This clonotype was found many times. The J gene is TRBJ1-1, the V gene TRBV29-1, with a weak D call TRBD1 (5 bases). V was shortened by 5 bases and J by 3 bases, with 19 bases between the two germline ends. The CDR3 length is 15 residues. CDR1 is SQVTM, CDR2 ANQGSEA, per germline. CDR3 region: CSVSGNNYHYTEAFF. The CDR3 DNA sequence: TGCAGCGTTTCAGGGAATAACTACCATTACACTGAAGCTTTCTTT. The full variable domain, with the rest looked up from reference TRBV29-1 and TRBJ1-1, is SAVISQKPSRDICQRGTSLTIQCQVDSQVTMMFWYRQQPGQSLTLIATANQGSEATYESGFVIDKFPISRPNLTFSTLTVSNMSPEDSSIYLCSVSGNNYHYTEAFFGQGTRLTVV.

The V call is TRBV4-1, the J call TRBJ1-5; D uncertain. Trimming took off 1 base at V and 3 bases at J, with 10 bases between the two ends. From germline, CDR1 is MGHRA and CDR2 YSYEKL. The CDR3 totals 15 residues. The CDR3 DNA follows: TGCGCCAGCAGCCAAGCCCGGGCCCTCAATCAGCCCCAGCATTTT. Translating it yields CASSQARALNQPQHF.

The chain recombines TRBV24-1 with TRBJ2-5; 8 bases agree with TRBD1. Germline V gene data show CDR1 as KGHDR and CDR2 as SFDVKD. V was clipped by 5 bases and J by 4 bases; unmatched bases: 8. This CDR3 has 15 amino acids. CDR3 amino acids: CATSGETGAGETQYF. Written as DNA, the CDR3 is TGTGCCACCAGTGGGGAGACAGGGGCCGGAGAGACCCAGTACTTC.

This clonotype was detected many times. The chain recombines TRBV7-9 with TRBJ2-5, with D perhaps matching TRBD1 (6 bases). This CDR3 contains 13 residues. The V gene lost 3 bases and the J gene lost 7 bases, with 12 bases spanning the gap. Germline assignment: CDR1 SEHNR and CDR2 FQNEAQ (reference sequence). CDR3 region: CASSFRGHRTQYF. Here the CDR3 DNA reads TGTGCCAGCAGCTTCAGGGGCCATCGGACCCAGTACTTC.

This chain connects TRBV20-1 to TRBJ1-2, with D hard to call. The CDR3 is 15 amino acids. Germline V CDR1 and CDR2: DFQATT, SNEGSKA (reference sequence). V was pared by 2 bases and J by 4 bases, with 17 bases between. The CDR3: CSARSGNKRFYGYTF. CDR3 sequence (DNA): TGCAGTGCTAGATCCGGGAACAAAAGGTTCTATGGCTACACCTTC.

This clonotype was detected many times. The genes are TRBV6-1 and TRBJ2-2, with 11 bases aligning to TRBD2. The germline V gene encodes CDR1 MNHNS and CDR2 SASEGT. This CDR3 spans 16 amino acids. The ends lost 4 bases at V and 6 bases at J; junction bases unmatched: 7. The CDR3 sequence: CASSVLAGGVAGELFF. The DNA for the CDR3 is TGTGCCAGCAGTGTTCTAGCGGGGGGCGTCGCCGGGGAGCTGTTTTTT.

This clonotype was counted ten times or more. The rearrangement links TRBV20-1 to TRBJ2-5; D unclear. The CDR3 covers 13 residues. CDR1 is DFQATT and CDR2 is SNEGSKA in the germline V gene (reference sequence). Trimming took off 3 bases at V and 2 bases at J, with 10 bases between the two ends. The CDR3 sequence is CSARSSLQETQYF. The CDR3 DNA is TGCAGTGCTAGGAGCAGCTTACAAGAGACCCAGTACTTC.

The chain carries TRBV12-3 or TRBV12-4 and TRBJ2-4; TRBD2 matches 9 bases. This CDR3 region has 17 residues. With V trimmed by 1 base and J by 0 bases, 4 bases remained unmatched. CDR3 region: CASSLELAGIAKNIQYF. CDR3 coding DNA: TGTGCCAGCAGTTTAGAGCTAGCGGGAATAGCCAAAAACATTCAGTACTTC.

This clonotype was seen repeatedly, ten times or more. This sequence joins TRBV20-1 and TRBJ2-2; 8 bases match TRBD2. V gave up 6 bases and J gave up 0 bases; unmatched junction bases: 12. CDR3 length equals 17 residues. CDR1 is DFQATT and CDR2 is SNEGSKA in the germline V gene (reference sequence). CDR3 coding DNA: TGCAGTGCCACCGGTATGACTAGCGTTACGAACACCGGGGAGCTGTTTTTT. It translates to CSATGMTSVTNTGELFF.

In this sample, this clonotype turned up many times. The CDR3 spells CASTGVRDKSAGELFF. DNA of the CDR3: TGTGCCAGCACGGGGGTCCGGGACAAGTCCGCCGGGGAGCTGTTTTTT. This sequence joins TRBV11-1 and TRBJ2-2; D might be TRBD1 or TRBD2, each matching 6 bases. CDR1 SGHAT and CDR2 FQDESV come from the germline V gene (reference sequence). The CDR3 has 16 residues. Trimming removed 7 bases at V and 6 bases at J, with 21 bases between.

V and J are TRBV6-1 and TRBJ1-1, with D perhaps TRBD1 (5 bases). Germline loops: CDR1 MNHNS, CDR2 SASEGT. CDR3 length: 13 amino acids. Between the trimmed V and J ends, which lost 6 bases and 11 bases, there was a span of 19 bases. The CDR3 nucleotides read TGTGCCAGCAGGGCAGGGCCGACTCAGAAGGCTTTCTTT. The encoded protein is CASRAGPTQKAFF.

This clonotype was seen a few times. The CDR3 protein is CASSTAQGGGTEAFF. The CDR3, as DNA: TGTGCCAGTAGTACAGCACAGGGCGGCGGCACTGAAGCTTTCTTT. J is TRBJ1-1 and V is TRBV19; TRBD1 might be the D (6 bases). This CDR3 is built from 15 residues. V lost 4 bases, J lost 4 bases, and 16 bases lay in between. Looked up from germline, CDR1 is LNHDA and CDR2 is SQIVND (reference sequence).

The V gene is TRBV6-1, the J gene TRBJ2-5; 9 nucleotides match TRBD2. The DNA matches TRBJ2-7 better at its end, which makes the J call doubtful. From germline, CDR1 is MNHNS and CDR2 SASEGT. The CDR3 totals 15 residues. The CDR3 DNA follows: TGTGCCAGCAGCCCCATGAATAGCGGGAGAAACGAGCAGTACTTC. This gives the protein CASSPMNSGRNEQYF.

This chain joins TRBV15 and TRBJ1-1; tentative D call: TRBD1 (5 bases). Germline-derived CDR1 and CDR2 are LNHNV and YYDKDF (reference sequence). Trimming shortened V by 1 base and J by 1 base, and 22 bases separated the two germline ends. This CDR3 spans 19 amino acids. The CDR3 protein is CATSRGPHGQGDPNTEAFF. DNA for the CDR3: TGTGCCACCAGCAGAGGCCCCCATGGGCAGGGCGACCCGAACACTGAAGCTTTCTTT.

J is TRBJ2-5 and V is TRBV18; no firm D call. Germline lookup yields CDR1 KGHSH and CDR2 LQKENI. The V and J ends lost 5 bases and 0 bases respectively, with 7 bases between them. The CDR3 length is 13 residues. The CDR3: CASSTGHQETQYF. The CDR3 DNA reads as TGTGCCAGCTCAACCGGGCACCAAGAGACCCAGTACTTC.

Only a few counts were recorded for this clonotype. The chain combines TRBV6-2 or TRBV6-3 with TRBJ1-1; the match to TRBD1 covers 7 bases. Per the germline V gene, CDR1 is MNHEY and CDR2 is SVGEGT. J lost 1 base, V lost 6 bases, and 20 bases had no gene match. The CDR3 sequence is 19 residues long. In DNA form, the CDR3 reads TGTGCCAGCAGGGGACAGAATTTCGGAAGGGACCCCGGGAACACTGAAGCTTTCTTT. Amino acid sequence: CASRGQNFGRDPGNTEAFF.

The chain recombines TRBV4-1 with TRBJ1-2; TRBD1 is a possible D gene (5 bases). This CDR3 has 15 residues. V gave up 0 bases and J gave up 3 bases, with 11 bases separating them. Per germline, CDR1 MGHRA and CDR2 YSYEKL. The CDR3 DNA sequence: TGCGCCAGCAGCCAAGAGGCCGAGGGGCACTATGGCTACACCTTC. This sequence encodes CASSQEAEGHYGYTF.

In this sample, this clonotype turned up once. The rearrangement uses TRBV25-1 and TRBJ2-5, with 8 bases that match TRBD1. Germline trimming cut 3 bases from V and 3 bases from J; bases unmatched to any gene: 9. This CDR3 spans 16 amino acids. CDR1 is MGHDK, CDR2 SYGVNS, per germline. CDR3 DNA: TGTGCCAGCAGTGAGGTGGACAGGGAGAAGGAAGAGACCCAGTACTTC. This gives the protein CASSEVDREKEETQYF.

There are many counts of this clonotype. The chain combines TRBV12-3 or TRBV12-4 with TRBJ1-6, with a possible D match to TRBD1 (5 bases). V was shortened by 2 bases and J by 2 bases, with 10 bases between the two germline ends. The CDR3 is 16 residues long. The CDR3 bases are TGTGCCAGCAGTTTAATTAGGGACCCCTATAATTCACCCCTCCACTTT. Translating it yields CASSLIRDPYNSPLHF.

This clonotype was detected many times. This sequence joins TRBV10-3 and TRBJ1-1; a possible D gene is TRBD1 (6 bases). The CDR3 has 12 amino acids. CDR1 ENHRY and CDR2 SYGVKD come from the germline V gene. V gave up 9 bases and J gave up 6 bases, with 14 bases separating them. The CDR3, as DNA: TGTGCCATGAGGGAGGGGGAAGCTGAAGCTTTCTTT. Translation: CAMREGEAEAFF.

The rearrangement uses TRBV4-3 and TRBJ1-1; 8 nucleotides align to TRBD1. The CDR3 is 15 residues long. Germline assignment: CDR1 LGHNA and CDR2 YSLEER. The V segment lost 2 bases and the J segment 5 bases; nucleotides outside the gene matches: 7. The CDR3 region is CASSQPGQGGTEAFF. CDR3 nucleotide sequence: TGCGCCAGCAGCCAACCTGGACAGGGAGGGACTGAAGCTTTCTTT.

This clonotype was found a few times. The chain combines TRBV18 with TRBJ1-5; 7 bases agree with TRBD1. From germline, CDR1 is KGHSH and CDR2 LQKENI. V lost 4 bases and J lost 6; bases outside the gene matches: 12. CDR3 size: 16 residues. The CDR3 region is CASSRIRDSMIQPQHF. The CDR3 nucleotides read TGTGCCAGCTCACGGATCCGGGACAGCATGATTCAGCCCCAGCATTTT. Variable domain in full (rest from reference TRBV18 and TRBJ1-5): NAGVMQNPRHLVRRRGQEARLRCSPMKGHSHVYWYRQLPEEGLKFMVYLQKENIIDESGMPKERFSAEFPKEGPSILRIQQVVRGDSAAYFCASSRIRDSMIQPQHFGDGTRLSIL.

Written as DNA, the CDR3 is TGCGCCAGCAGCTTGGTTTCAGGGGCGAAGCGTTACGAGCAGTACTTC. Amino acids: CASSLVSGAKRYEQYF. The chain has TRBV5-1 and TRBJ2-7; D possibly corresponds to TRBD1 (6 bases). CDR1 is SGHRS and CDR2 is YFSETQ in the germline V gene. This CDR3 has 16 residues. Trimming took 0 bases from V and 4 from J, leaving 17 bases between them.

This clonotype was seen a few times. V is TRBV6-1 and J is TRBJ2-7; 9 positions match TRBD2. V lost 2 bases to trimming and J lost 5 bases; unmatched junction nucleotides: 7. This CDR3 is 15 amino acids long. Germline-derived CDR1 and CDR2 are MNHNS and SASEGT. The CDR3 DNA is TGTGCCAGCAGTGAACAGGCGGGGGGGATCGACGAGCAGTACTTC. Protein product: CASSEQAGGIDEQYF.